The 11 T cell receptor beta chains below all came from one sample that was sequenced in a study of beta chain features in type 1 diabetes. Study results and caveats: Shortening that was moderate but significant affected the TCRB CDR3s of Type 1 diabetes patients in all four CD4+ subsets.

The antigens of these receptors remain unknown. Expressed TCRB transcripts were sequenced after all isolated RNA was converted to cDNA. Here immunoSEQ multiplex PCR was the method, and the copy in TCRdb shows in-frame clones only, minus some. Of over 600,000 clones in the sample, roughly an eighth were seen once. Sequenced material: naive CD4+ T cells from blood. The receptors derive from a man aged 25 to 40 with type 1 diabetes.

This clone was found a few times. The CDR3, as DNA: TGCGCCAGCAGCCAAGAAGGACAGGGCTCCGGCTACACCTTC. The encoded protein is CASSQEGQGSGYTF. The chain is built from TRBV4-3 and TRBJ1-2; the match to TRBD1 covers 8 bases. The CDR3 is made up of 14 amino acids. Germline V gives CDR1 LGHNA, CDR2 YSLEER. Trimming took 0 bases from V and 8 from J; bases not matched to a gene: 5.

This chain uses TRBV19 with TRBJ2-2; TRBD1 aligns across 9 bases. V lost 5 bases and J lost 4; bases outside the gene matches: 5. Germline lookup yields CDR1 LNHDA and CDR2 SQIVND (reference sequence). The CDR3 consists of 15 residues. CDR3 region: CASSETGGFTGELFF. CDR3 DNA: TGTGCCAGTAGTGAGACAGGGGGTTTCACCGGGGAGCTGTTTTTT.

On this clone: This sample also contains other DNA sequences that code for the same CDR3. The chain recombines TRBV4-3 with TRBJ1-2; the D gene is possibly TRBD1 (6 bases). Trimming removed 3 bases at V and 2 bases at J, with 7 bases between. Germline CDR1 is LGHNA and CDR2 is YSLEER. The CDR3 sequence is 13 residues long. CDR3 loop: CASSQGQNYGYTF. CDR3 in DNA: TGCGCCAGCAGCCAGGGACAAAACTATGGCTACACCTTC.

This clone turned up a few times. The chain links TRBV27 to TRBJ1-2; no clear D. Germline values: CDR1 MNHEY, CDR2 SMNVEV (reference sequence). V lost 2 bases, J lost 4 bases, and 8 bases lay in between. This CDR3 region has 13 residues. The CDR3 region has the DNA TGTGCCAGCAGTTTAGGTCAGTTCTATGGCTACACCTTC. It codes for CASSLGQFYGYTF.

This clone was counted between two and nine times. The CDR3 region has the DNA TGTGCCAGTAGCTTCCTCCAGGCAGCCGGCCGGGGGTCCCTCCACTTT. It translates to CASSFLQAAGRGSLHF. The chain joins TRBV19 to TRBJ1-6; TRBD1 is a possible D gene (5 bases). CDR1 and CDR2 (germline): LNHDA, SQIVND (reference sequence). V lost 6 bases and J 14 bases, leaving 26 bases between the germline ends. The CDR3 has 16 residues.

This chain uses TRBV29-1 with TRBJ2-3; 8 bases fit TRBD2. The CDR3 runs to 15 residues. The V gene end was trimmed by 3 bases and the J gene end by 2 bases; junction bases not matched to a gene: 7. Per the germline V gene, CDR1 is SQVTM and CDR2 is ANQGSEA. The CDR3 region is CSVDIAGPSTDTQYF. The CDR3 DNA is TGCAGCGTTGACATAGCGGGACCTTCCACAGATACGCAGTATTTT.

The chain employs TRBV28 and TRBJ2-7; 8 positions match TRBD2. This CDR3 spans 15 amino acids. V shed 3 bases and J 4 bases; nucleotides not matched to a gene: 8. Germline V lookup: CDR1 MDHEN, CDR2 SYDVKM. The CDR3 is CASSFPGRGIYEQYF. The CDR3 DNA sequence: TGTGCCAGCAGTTTTCCCGGGAGGGGCATTTACGAGCAGTACTTC.

This clone was picked up a small number of times. This rearrangement joins TRBV7-2 to TRBJ2-1, with unresolved D. Germline values: CDR1 SGHTA, CDR2 FQGNSA. The CDR3 runs to 12 residues. V dropped 5 bases and J dropped 6 bases, with 8 bases sitting between them. The CDR3 DNA is TGTGCCAGCAGCATGGACCTCAATGAGCAGTTCTTC. Protein sequence: CASSMDLNEQFF.

This clone has a single count. The J gene is TRBJ1-6, the V gene TRBV9; 11 bases align to TRBD1. CDR1 is SGDLS and CDR2 is YYNGEE in the germline V gene. V lost 3 bases and J lost 0; bases outside the gene matches: 8. The CDR3 sequence is 19 residues long. The CDR3 spells CASSAEWTGGSSYNSPLHF. CDR3 in DNA: TGTGCCAGCAGCGCCGAATGGACAGGGGGCAGCTCCTATAATTCACCCCTCCACTTT. Complete variable domain (other parts from reference TRBV9 and TRBJ1-6): DSGVTQTPKHLITATGQRVTLRCSPRSGDLSVYWYQQSLDQGLQFLIQYYNGEERAKGNILERFSAQQFPDLHSELNLSSLELGDSALYFCASSAEWTGGSSYNSPLHFGNGTRLTVT.

This clone was detected a few times. Other DNA sequences in the sample encode the same CDR3. The chain couples TRBV29-1 to TRBJ2-2; 10 bases are shared with TRBD1. V lost 4 bases and J lost 4; bases outside the gene matches: 0. The germline CDR1 and CDR2 sequences are SQVTM and ANQGSEA. This CDR3 is built from 13 residues. In nucleotides, the CDR3 is TGCAGCGTTGGGACAGGGGGCACCGGGGAGCTGTTTTTT. Protein: CSVGTGGTGELFF.

CDR3 in amino acids: CATSRDKGKVREKLFF. CDR3 DNA sequence: TGTGCCACCAGCAGAGATAAGGGGAAAGTGCGTGAAAAACTGTTTTTT. The J gene is TRBJ1-4, the V gene TRBV15; the D gene is possibly TRBD1 (5 bases). This CDR3 is 16 amino acids long. Trimming removed 0 bases from V and 7 bases from J, with 15 bases in between. The germline V gene has CDR1 LNHNV and CDR2 YYDKDF (reference sequence). The full variable domain, rest sourced from reference TRBV15 and TRBJ1-4, is DAMVIQNPRYQVTQFGKPVTLSCSQTLNHNVMYWYQQKSSQAPKLLFHYYDKDFNNEADTPDNFQSRRPNTSFCFLDIRSPGLGDTAMYLCATSRDKGKVREKLFFGSGTQLSVL.